Listed below are T cell receptor beta chains from one sample, sequenced in a study of cytomegalovirus exposure and HLA in healthy donors. Sequenced by immunoSEQ multiplex PCR; TCRdb stores in-frame clones only, minus some. Of 80,000 to 130,000 clones listed, over 60% are singletons. The specimen was PBMCs. The source of these receptors is a female donor in good health and CMV-seropositive. Each CDR3 is given with its conserved first and last residue. Fields, in order: CDR3 protein, CDR3 DNA, J gene, clone size, D gene, V gene. D genes are given only for firm matches. Expanded clones are given a class, and other clones once, few, many or no size at all.

CDR3: CSSSLVLAGVADTQYF
DNA: TGTTCCAGCAGCTTAGTCCTAGCGGGGGTCGCAGATACGCAGTATTTT
J: TRBJ2-3
size: .
D: TRBD2
V: TRBV7-9

CDR3: CASSGQGRAYEQYF
DNA: TGTGCCAGCAGCGGACAGGGTCGGGCCTACGAGCAGTACTTC
J: TRBJ2-7
size: .
D: TRBD1
V: TRBV2

CDR3: CASSDSGDRGHNEQFF
DNA: TGTGCCAGCAGTGACTCGGGGGACAGGGGCCACAATGAGCAGTTCTTC
J: TRBJ2-1
size: .
D: TRBD1
V: TRBV6-4

CDR3: CASSATGMNTEAFF
DNA: TGTGCCAGCAGTGCGACAGGGATGAACACTGAAGCTTTCTTT
J: TRBJ1-1
size: .
D: TRBD1
V: TRBV27

CDR3: CASSEGGSSYEQYF
DNA: TGCGCCAGCAGTGAGGGCGGGAGCTCCTACGAGCAGTACTTC
J: TRBJ2-7
size: .
D: TRBD2
V: TRBV10-2

CDR3: CASSPSGQGYGGYTF
DNA: TGTGCCAGCAGCCCCTCCGGACAGGGGTATGGTGGCTACACCTTC
J: TRBJ1-2
size: once
D: TRBD1
V: TRBV11-2

CDR3: CASTLEVNTGELFF
DNA: TGTGCCAGTACCCTGGAGGTGAACACCGGGGAGCTGTTTTTT
J: TRBJ2-2
size: .
D: .
V: TRBV19

CDR3: CASSDSQNTDTQYF
DNA: TGTGCCAGCAGTGACTCTCAGAACACAGATACGCAGTATTTT
J: TRBJ2-3
size: few
D: .
V: TRBV6-4

CDR3: CASSFSVAGAYEQYF
DNA: TGTGCCAGCAGCTTTTCAGTAGCGGGAGCCTACGAGCAGTACTTC
J: TRBJ2-7
size: .
D: TRBD2
V: TRBV7-2

CDR3: CASSPPGTGDQPQHF
DNA: TGTGCCAGCTCACCACCCGGGACGGGAGATCAGCCCCAGCATTTT
J: TRBJ1-5
size: .
D: .
V: TRBV18

CDR3: CASHPGEGVVTDTQYF
DNA: TGTGCCAGCCACCCGGGGGAGGGGGTGGTCACAGATACGCAGTATTTT
J: TRBJ2-3
size: .
D: .
V: TRBV9

CDR3: CSSSTLAGDEQFF
DNA: TGTTCCAGCAGCACCCTAGCGGGCGATGAGCAGTTCTTC
J: TRBJ2-1
size: .
D: TRBD2
V: TRBV7-9

CDR3: CASRGTSGRLGEQFF
DNA: TGTGCCAGCAGGGGGACTAGCGGGAGACTTGGCGAGCAGTTCTTC
J: TRBJ2-1
size: .
D: TRBD2
V: TRBV28

CDR3: CASSSMRGQGAKQPQHF
DNA: TGTGCCAGCAGCTCCATGCGAGGACAGGGGGCGAAGCAGCCCCAGCATTTT
J: TRBJ1-5
size: .
D: TRBD1
V: TRBV7-8

CDR3: CASSPRQGEAFF
DNA: TGTGCCAGCAGTCCTCGACAGGGTGAAGCTTTCTTT
J: TRBJ1-1
size: .
D: TRBD1
V: TRBV6-1

CDR3: CASSLAATGPQHF
DNA: TGTGCCAGCAGCTTAGCGGCGACAGGGCCCCAGCATTTT
J: TRBJ1-5
size: few
D: .
V: TRBV7-2

CDR3: CASSLGGLAGGGVGEQYF
DNA: TGTGCCAGCAGCTTGGGGGGACTAGCGGGAGGGGGGGTAGGCGAGCAGTACTTC
J: TRBJ2-7
size: few
D: TRBD2
V: TRBV5-4

CDR3: CASSLGMGLSNTGELFF
DNA: TGCGCCAGCAGCTTGGGCATGGGACTGTCGAACACCGGGGAGCTGTTTTTT
J: TRBJ2-2
size: .
D: .
V: TRBV5-1

CDR3: CASKQSTGELFF
DNA: TGCGCCAGCAAACAAAGCACCGGGGAGCTGTTTTTT
J: TRBJ2-2
size: .
D: .
V: TRBV10-2

CDR3: CASSPRPRGSFYNEQFF
DNA: TGTGCCAGCTCACCCCGGCCAAGAGGGAGCTTCTACAATGAGCAGTTCTTC
J: TRBJ2-1
size: .
D: .
V: TRBV18

CDR3: CASSHRGTEAFF
DNA: TGTGCCAGCAGTCACAGGGGCACTGAAGCTTTCTTT
J: TRBJ1-1
size: .
D: TRBD1
V: TRBV6-5

CDR3: CASSPIPAGTGELFF
DNA: TGTGCCAGCAGTCCGATCCCCGCGGGCACCGGGGAGCTGTTTTTT
J: TRBJ2-2
size: .
D: .
V: TRBV14

CDR3: CSSSMTGGRVYNSPLHF
DNA: TGTTCCAGCAGCATGACAGGGGGCAGGGTTTATAATTCACCCCTCCACTTT
J: TRBJ1-6
size: .
D: TRBD1
V: TRBV7-9

CDR3: CATRRGRGEKLFF
DNA: TGTGCCACCCGAAGGGGGAGGGGTGAAAAACTGTTTTTT
J: TRBJ1-4
size: .
D: .
V: TRBV19

CDR3: CASSVGTGVFEQYF
DNA: TGTGCCAGCAGCGTAGGCACAGGGGTCTTCGAGCAGTACTTC
J: TRBJ2-7
size: .
D: TRBD1
V: TRBV9

CDR3: CASSQEDREAFF
DNA: TGTGCCAGCAGCCAAGAAGACAGGGAAGCTTTCTTT
J: TRBJ1-1
size: .
D: .
V: TRBV4-2

CDR3: CASSSNRDTEAFF
DNA: TGTGCCAGCTCATCGAACAGGGACACTGAAGCTTTCTTT
J: TRBJ1-1
size: few
D: .
V: TRBV18

CDR3: CSSSLEIRVDEQYF
DNA: TGTTCCAGCAGCTTAGAGATCCGGGTCGACGAGCAGTACTTC
J: TRBJ2-7
size: .
D: .
V: TRBV7-9

CDR3: CAASGRGAGTGELFF
DNA: TGTGCCGCTAGTGGGAGGGGCGCGGGCACCGGGGAGCTGTTTTTT
J: TRBJ2-2
size: once
D: TRBD2
V: TRBV19

CDR3: CASSPETGTVFNSPLHF
DNA: TGTGCCAGCAGCCCCGAGACCGGCACAGTCTTTAATTCACCCCTCCACTTT
J: TRBJ1-6
size: large
D: .
V: TRBV4-2

CDR3: CASSLGIVGRPYNEQFF
DNA: TGTGCCAGCAGCTTAGGGATTGTGGGCCGCCCCTACAATGAGCAGTTCTTC
J: TRBJ2-1
size: .
D: .
V: TRBV7-6

CDR3: CASSLWSSGANGLTF
DNA: TGTGCCAGCAGTTTATGGAGCTCTGGGGCCAACGGCCTGACTTTC
J: TRBJ2-6
size: .
D: .
V: TRBV27

CDR3: CASSQVLEGGSQYF
DNA: TGTGCCAGCAGCCAAGTCCTTGAGGGCGGCAGTCAGTACTTC
J: TRBJ2-4
size: .
D: .
V: TRBV4-2

CDR3: CASSPPTSGVVHEQYF
DNA: TGTGCCAGCAGCCCCCCCACTAGCGGGGTGGTCCACGAGCAGTACTTC
J: TRBJ2-7
size: .
D: TRBD2
V: TRBV7-9

CDR3: CASSTGGASTEAFF
DNA: TGTGCCAGCTCGACAGGGGGCGCGTCCACTGAAGCTTTCTTT
J: TRBJ1-1
size: .
D: TRBD1
V: TRBV2

CDR3: CASSLRGGNGYTF
DNA: TGTGCCAGCAGCTTGAGGGGCGGGAATGGCTACACCTTC
J: TRBJ1-2
size: .
D: .
V: TRBV5-6

CDR3: CATLGKAESTDTQYF
DNA: TGTGCCACCCTAGGCAAGGCGGAAAGCACAGATACGCAGTATTTT
J: TRBJ2-3
size: .
D: .
V: TRBV15

CDR3: CASRRPDRGKAFF
DNA: TGTGCCAGCCGAAGACCCGACAGGGGGAAAGCTTTCTTT
J: TRBJ1-1
size: .
D: TRBD1
V: TRBV6-1

CDR3: CATLEWGAYAEAFF
DNA: TGTGCCACCCTCGAGTGGGGCGCGTACGCTGAAGCTTTCTTT
J: TRBJ1-1
size: .
D: .
V: TRBV19

CDR3: CASMIEGSGANVLTF
DNA: TGTGCCAGCATGATTGAGGGCTCTGGGGCCAACGTCCTGACTTTC
J: TRBJ2-6
size: .
D: .
V: TRBV6-1

CDR3: CASSRAGAQETQYF
DNA: TGTGCCAGCAGTCGAGCGGGGGCGCAAGAGACCCAGTACTTC
J: TRBJ2-5
size: .
D: TRBD2
V: TRBV2

CDR3: CASSIARQGADTQYF
DNA: TGTGCCAGTAGTATAGCCCGACAGGGGGCGGATACGCAGTATTTT
J: TRBJ2-3
size: .
D: TRBD1
V: TRBV19

CDR3: CASRWGTGDLDTQYF
DNA: TGTGCCAGCAGGTGGGGGACAGGGGATCTGGATACGCAGTATTTT
J: TRBJ2-3
size: .
D: TRBD1
V: TRBV5-6

CDR3: CASRDSTGTGSNTEAFF
DNA: TGCGCCAGCAGGGACTCAACCGGGACAGGGTCGAACACTGAAGCTTTCTTT
J: TRBJ1-1
size: once
D: TRBD1
V: TRBV5-1

CDR3: CASSHGTSGETQYF
DNA: TGTGCCAGCTCACACGGGACTAGCGGAGAGACCCAGTACTTC
J: TRBJ2-5
size: .
D: TRBD2
V: TRBV18